The rows below give T cell receptor beta chains drawn from one sample of a study of blood T cell repertoires in COVID-19. The table came from immunoSEQ multiplex PCR; TCRdb's copy has only in-frame clones and leaves some out. The table shows approximately 90,000 clones, with roughly 80% occurring only once. The specimen was peripheral blood. The receptors come from a woman older than 75 with acute or convalescent COVID-19. Each CDR3 is given with its conserved first and last residue. The D gene is left open where the match is weak. Size values are once, few and many counts, or a class for expanded clones, and some rows have none.

>once|TRBJ1-1|TRBV18|.
CASSLQGMNTEAFF
TGTGCCAGCTCACTCCAGGGAATGAACACTGAAGCTTTCTTT
>.|TRBJ2-5|TRBV19|TRBD1
CASSQDRGTQYF
TGTGCCAGTAGTCAGGACAGGGGAACCCAGTACTTC
>.|TRBJ2-7|TRBV6-5|TRBD1
CASSVTGTASYEQYF
TGTGCCAGCAGCGTCACCGGGACAGCATCCTACGAGCAGTACTTC
>.|TRBJ1-2|TRBV10-3|.
CAISEPTIVNYGYTF
TGTGCCATCAGTGAACCGACTATTGTTAACTATGGCTACACCTTC
>.|TRBJ2-7|TRBV10-3|TRBD1
CAISESGQDYEQYF
TGTGCCATCAGTGAGTCTGGACAGGACTACGAGCAGTACTTC
>.|TRBJ2-1|TRBV2|.
CASLGVYDEQFF
TGTGCCAGCCTAGGGGTTTACGATGAGCAGTTCTTC
>.|TRBJ2-7|TRBV10-3|.
CAISELGQGSEQYF
TGTGCCATCAGTGAGTTGGGGCAGGGGAGCGAGCAGTACTTC
>.|TRBJ1-3|TRBV4-1|TRBD1
CASSQDSRTGAFSGNTIYF
TGCGCCAGCAGCCAAGATTCACGGACAGGGGCCTTCTCTGGAAACACCATATATTTT
>once|TRBJ1-2|TRBV5-1|TRBD1
CASSLGGGTRGYTF
TGCGCCAGCAGCTTGGGAGGGGGCACGCGCGGCTACACCTTC
>.|TRBJ1-1|TRBV7-2|.
CASSLEGLLNTEAFF
TGTGCCAGCAGCTTAGAGGGACTCCTGAACACTGAAGCTTTCTTT
>.|TRBJ1-6|TRBV5-1|TRBD1
CASSLDRGNSPLHF
TGCGCCAGCAGCTTGGACAGGGGGAATTCACCCCTCCACTTT
>.|TRBJ2-7|TRBV2|.
CASVLFDEQYF
TGTGCCAGCGTTCTCTTTGACGAGCAGTACTTC
>few|TRBJ1-3|TRBV4-1|.
CASSQGPGITLSGNTIYF
TGCGCCAGCAGCCAAGGGCCCGGGATCACTCTCTCTGGAAACACCATATATTTT
>.|TRBJ2-3|TRBV6-5|.
CASSYGQIKSDTQYF
TGTGCCAGCAGTTACGGGCAGATAAAGTCAGATACGCAGTATTTT
>.|TRBJ1-6|TRBV7-9|TRBD1
CASSFGGTVNSPLHF
TGTGCCAGCAGCTTCGGCGGGACAGTCAATTCACCCCTCCACTTT
>once|TRBJ2-7|TRBV6-1|.
CASSEQGSVFEQYF
TGTGCCAGCAGTGAACAGGGCTCAGTTTTCGAGCAGTACTTC
>.|TRBJ2-4|TRBV19|TRBD2
CASRGEGSLNIQYF
TGTGCCAGTAGGGGGGAGGGGTCGCTAAACATTCAGTACTTC
>.|TRBJ2-7|TRBV13|.
CASSLYGRAYEQYF
TGTGCCAGCAGCTTATATGGCAGGGCCTACGAGCAGTACTTC
>.|TRBJ2-7|TRBV6-6|.
CASNPAGIGYEQYF
TGTGCCAGCAACCCGGCCGGGATCGGCTACGAGCAGTACTTC
>.|TRBJ2-3|TRBV21-1|.
CASSKDSRGRAGAGTDTQYF
TGTGCCAGCAGCAAAGACTCCAGGGGACGAGCGGGAGCGGGGACAGATACGCAGTATTTT
>once|TRBJ2-5|TRBV19|TRBD2
CASRGTSGTQYF
TGTGCCAGTAGGGGGACTAGCGGGACCCAGTACTTC
>few|TRBJ2-7|TRBV27|.
CASSLTEKGEQYF
TGTGCCAGCAGTTTGACTGAAAAAGGCGAGCAGTACTTC
>once|TRBJ1-5|TRBV11-2|TRBD1
CASSGDRGPGQPQHF
TGTGCCAGCAGCGGCGACAGGGGGCCTGGTCAGCCCCAGCATTTT
>.|TRBJ2-1|TRBV15|.
CATTFAVSSYNEQFF
TGTGCCACCACGTTCGCGGTTAGCTCCTACAATGAGCAGTTCTTC
>.|TRBJ2-7|TRBV5-1|TRBD2
CASSLGWTSANEQYF
TGCGCCAGCAGCTTGGGGTGGACTAGCGCTAACGAGCAGTACTTC
>.|TRBJ2-3|TRBV6-5|TRBD2
CASSQGLAWDTQYF
TGTGCCAGCAGTCAGGGACTAGCGTGGGATACGCAGTATTTT